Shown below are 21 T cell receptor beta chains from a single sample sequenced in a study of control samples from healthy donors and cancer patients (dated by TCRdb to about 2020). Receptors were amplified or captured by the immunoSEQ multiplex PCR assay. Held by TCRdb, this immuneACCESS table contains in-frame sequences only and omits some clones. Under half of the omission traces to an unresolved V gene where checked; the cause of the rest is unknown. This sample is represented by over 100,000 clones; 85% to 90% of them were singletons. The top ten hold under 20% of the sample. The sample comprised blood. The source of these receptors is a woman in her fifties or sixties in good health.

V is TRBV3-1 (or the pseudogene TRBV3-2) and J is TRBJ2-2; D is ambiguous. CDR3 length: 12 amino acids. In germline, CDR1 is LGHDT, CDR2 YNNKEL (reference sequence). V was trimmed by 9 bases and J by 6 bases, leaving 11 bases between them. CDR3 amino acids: CASSWEAGELFF. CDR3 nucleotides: TGTGCCAGTTCTTGGGAAGCCGGGGAGCTGTTTTTT.

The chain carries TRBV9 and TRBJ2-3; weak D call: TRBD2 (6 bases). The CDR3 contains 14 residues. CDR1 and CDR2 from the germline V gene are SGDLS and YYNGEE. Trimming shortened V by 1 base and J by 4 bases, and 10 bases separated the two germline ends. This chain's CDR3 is CASSVLSGADTQYF. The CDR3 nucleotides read TGTGCCAGCAGCGTATTGTCGGGAGCAGATACGCAGTATTTT.

CDR3 sequence reads: CASSFGGSLGEQYV. DNA of the CDR3: TGTGCCAGCAGCTTCGGGGGCTCCCTGGGGGAGCAGTACGTC. This chain joins TRBV2 and TRBJ2-7; D assignment may be TRBD1 or TRBD2 (6 bases each). V lost 6 bases and J lost 7, with 19 bases in between. The CDR3 consists of 14 residues. Germline loops: CDR1 SNHLY, CDR2 FYNNEI.

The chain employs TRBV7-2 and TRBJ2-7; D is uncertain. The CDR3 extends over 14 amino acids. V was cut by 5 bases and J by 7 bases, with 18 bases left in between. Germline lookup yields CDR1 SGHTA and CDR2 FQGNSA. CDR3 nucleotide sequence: TGTGCCAGCAGCCCTTTTTTGGGTTCGGGTGAGCAGTACTTC. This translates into CASSPFLGSGEQYF.

The CDR3 coding sequence is TGCAGCGTTGGGGGTCAGACCTCTGGGGCCAACGTCCTGACTTTC. The encoded protein is CSVGGQTSGANVLTF. The chain carries TRBV29-1 and TRBJ2-6; no clear D. The CDR3 loop spans 15 amino acids. In germline, CDR1 is SQVTM, CDR2 ANQGSEA. Between the trimmed V and J ends, which lost 4 bases and 0 bases, there was a span of 10 bases.

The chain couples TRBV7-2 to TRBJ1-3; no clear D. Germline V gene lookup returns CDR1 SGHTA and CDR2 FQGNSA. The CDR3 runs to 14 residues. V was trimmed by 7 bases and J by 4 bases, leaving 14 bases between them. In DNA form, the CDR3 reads TGTGCCAGCAAGCTAGGAAGCGACGGAAACACCATATATTTT. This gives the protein CASKLGSDGNTIYF.

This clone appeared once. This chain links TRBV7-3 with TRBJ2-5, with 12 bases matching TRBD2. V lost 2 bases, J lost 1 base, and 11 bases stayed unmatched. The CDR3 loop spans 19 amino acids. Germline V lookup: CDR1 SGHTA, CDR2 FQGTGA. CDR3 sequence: CASSLVASGRAGPQETQYF. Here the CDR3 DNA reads TGTGCCAGCAGCTTAGTCGCTAGCGGGAGGGCCGGCCCCCAAGAGACCCAGTACTTC.

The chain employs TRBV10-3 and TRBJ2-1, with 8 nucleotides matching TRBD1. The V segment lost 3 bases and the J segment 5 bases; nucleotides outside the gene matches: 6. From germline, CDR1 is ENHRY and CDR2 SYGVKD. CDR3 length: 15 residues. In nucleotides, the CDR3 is TGTGCCATCAGTGAAGGGCAGGGGGCTAACAATGAGCAGTTCTTC. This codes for CAISEGQGANNEQFF.

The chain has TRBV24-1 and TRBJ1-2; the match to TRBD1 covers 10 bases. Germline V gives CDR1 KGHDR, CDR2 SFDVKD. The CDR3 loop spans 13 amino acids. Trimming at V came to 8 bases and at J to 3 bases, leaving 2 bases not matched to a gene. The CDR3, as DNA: TGTGCCACCACCGGGACAGGGGACTATGGCTACACCTTC. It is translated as CATTGTGDYGYTF.

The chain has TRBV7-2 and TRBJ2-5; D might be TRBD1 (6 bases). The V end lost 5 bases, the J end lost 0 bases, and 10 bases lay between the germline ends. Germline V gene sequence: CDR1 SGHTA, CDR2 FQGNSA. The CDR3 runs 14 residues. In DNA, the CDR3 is TGTGCCAGCAGCAGGGGGACGAACCAAGAGACCCAGTACTTC. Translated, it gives CASSRGTNQETQYF.

The DNA for the CDR3 is TGTGCCACCTTGACAGGGAGGACTGAAGCTTTCTTT. It encodes CATLTGRTEAFF. V and J are TRBV19 and TRBJ1-1, with TRBD1 matching 7 bases. The germline gives CDR1 LNHDA, CDR2 SQIVND (reference sequence). The CDR3 has 12 amino acids. V lost 10 bases, J lost 5 bases, and 7 bases stayed unmatched.

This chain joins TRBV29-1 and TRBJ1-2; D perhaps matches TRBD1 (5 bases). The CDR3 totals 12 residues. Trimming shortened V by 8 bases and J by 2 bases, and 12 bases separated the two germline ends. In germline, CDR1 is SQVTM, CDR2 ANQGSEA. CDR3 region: CSTREGNYGYTF. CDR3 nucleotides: TGCAGCACCAGGGAGGGGAACTATGGCTACACCTTC.

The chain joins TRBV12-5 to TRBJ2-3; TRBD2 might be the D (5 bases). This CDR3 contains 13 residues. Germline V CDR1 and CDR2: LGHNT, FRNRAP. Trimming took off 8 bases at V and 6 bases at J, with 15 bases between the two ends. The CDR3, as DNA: TGTGCTAGTCAATCCGGGGTCTTGGATACGCAGTATTTT. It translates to CASQSGVLDTQYF.

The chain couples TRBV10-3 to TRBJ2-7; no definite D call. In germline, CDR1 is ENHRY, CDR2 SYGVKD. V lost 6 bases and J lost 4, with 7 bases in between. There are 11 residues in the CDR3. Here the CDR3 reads CAISGSYEQYF. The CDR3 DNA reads TGTGCCATCAGCGGCTCGTACGAGCAGTACTTC.

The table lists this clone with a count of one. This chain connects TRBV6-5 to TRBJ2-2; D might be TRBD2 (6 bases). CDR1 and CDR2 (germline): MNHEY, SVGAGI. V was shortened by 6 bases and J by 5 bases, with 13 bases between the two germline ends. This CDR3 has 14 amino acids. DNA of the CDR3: TGTGCCAGCAGCCGGGGGTCCTGGACCGGGGAGCTGTTTTTT. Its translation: CASSRGSWTGELFF.

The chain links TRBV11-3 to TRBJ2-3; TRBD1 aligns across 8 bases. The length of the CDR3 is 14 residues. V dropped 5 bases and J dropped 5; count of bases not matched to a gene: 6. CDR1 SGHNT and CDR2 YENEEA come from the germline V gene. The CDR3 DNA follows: TGTGCCAGCAGCGTGGACAGGGTTCAAGATACGCAGTATTTT. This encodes CASSVDRVQDTQYF. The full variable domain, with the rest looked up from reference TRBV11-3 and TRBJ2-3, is EAGVVQSPRYKIIEKKQPVAFWCNPISGHNTLYWYLQNLGQGPELLIRYENEEAVDDSQLPKDRFSAERLKGVDSTLKIQPAELGDSAVYLCASSVDRVQDTQYFGPGTRLTVL.

This CDR3 is CASSFAAYSNQPQHF. Written as DNA, the CDR3 is TGTGCCAGCAGTTTCGCGGCCTATAGCAATCAGCCCCAGCATTTT. This sequence joins TRBV28 and TRBJ1-5; the D is unclear. In germline, CDR1 is MDHEN, CDR2 SYDVKM. V was cut by 3 bases and J by 0 bases, with 9 bases left in between. The CDR3 extends over 15 amino acids. The full variable domain, its missing parts supplied by reference TRBV28 and TRBJ1-5, is DVKVTQSSRYLVKRTGEKVFLECVQDMDHENMFWYRQDPGLGLRLIYFSYDVKMKEKGDIPEGYSVSREKKERFSLILESASTNQTSMYLCASSFAAYSNQPQHFGDGTRLSIL.

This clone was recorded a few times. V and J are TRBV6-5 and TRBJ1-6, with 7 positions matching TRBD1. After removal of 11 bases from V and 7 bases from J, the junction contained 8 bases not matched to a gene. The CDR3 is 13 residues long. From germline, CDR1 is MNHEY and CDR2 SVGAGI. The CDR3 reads CALRQGRNSPLHF. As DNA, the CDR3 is TGTGCCCTAAGACAGGGACGCAATTCACCCCTCCACTTT.

For the CDR3, the DNA is TGTGCCAGCTCCCAACTAGGGGGATTCGGCAATGAGCAGTTCTTC. Residues: CASSQLGGFGNEQFF. The gene calls are TRBV18 and TRBJ2-1; perhaps TRBD1 as D (6 bases). V shed 6 bases and J shed 6 bases, with 18 bases lying between them. This CDR3 is 15 amino acids long. CDR1 is KGHSH, CDR2 LQKENI, per germline.

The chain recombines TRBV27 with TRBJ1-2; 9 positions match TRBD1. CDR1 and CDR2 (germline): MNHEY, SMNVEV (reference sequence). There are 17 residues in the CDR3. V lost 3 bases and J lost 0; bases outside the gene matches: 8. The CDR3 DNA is TGTGCCAGCAGTTTTTTGGGACAGGGAAGAGCTAACTATGGCTACACCTTC. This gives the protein CASSFLGQGRANYGYTF.

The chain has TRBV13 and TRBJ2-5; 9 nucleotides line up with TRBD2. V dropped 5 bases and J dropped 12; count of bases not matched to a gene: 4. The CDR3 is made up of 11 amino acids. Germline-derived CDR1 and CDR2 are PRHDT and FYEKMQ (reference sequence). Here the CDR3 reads CASSVGTSKYF. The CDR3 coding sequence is TGTGCCAGCAGCGTCGGGACTAGCAAGTACTTC.